One sample yielded the 17 T cell receptor beta chains listed below, sequenced in a study of identifying expanded T cells in peripheral blood. Here immunoSEQ multiplex PCR was the method, and the copy in TCRdb shows in-frame clones only, minus some. Of some 81,000 clones listed, roughly 81% are singletons. Material: blood. Receptor source: a person between 18 and 75 years old in good health.

V is TRBV27 and J is TRBJ1-1; TRBD1 matches 10 bases. CDR1 and CDR2 (germline): MNHEY, SMNVEV (reference sequence). This CDR3 is built from 16 residues. The J segment lost 3 bases and the V segment lost 3 bases, leaving 7 bases of the junction unmatched. The CDR3 sequence: CASSFGQGGIHTEAFF. The CDR3 DNA follows: TGTGCCAGCAGTTTCGGACAGGGGGGAATCCACACTGAAGCTTTCTTT.

This clone was counted a single time. The gene calls are TRBV5-1 and TRBJ2-1; D possibly corresponds to TRBD2 (6 bases). Germline CDR1 is SGHRS and CDR2 is YFSETQ. The CDR3 is 14 amino acids. V gave up 0 bases and J gave up 9 bases, with 13 bases separating them. CDR3 in amino acids: CASSLEGIGGEQFF. Here the CDR3 DNA reads TGCGCCAGCAGCTTGGAAGGCATCGGGGGTGAGCAGTTCTTC.

The chain links TRBV4-1 to TRBJ1-4; 9 nucleotides align to TRBD1. This CDR3 is built from 18 residues. With 0 bases clipped from V and 3 bases from J, the junction kept 8 bases outside the gene matches. The germline V gene encodes CDR1 MGHRA and CDR2 YSYEKL. The CDR3 region has the DNA TGCGCCAGCAGCCAAGAAGGGGGACAGGGAGGGGCTAATGAAAAACTGTTTTTT. This codes for CASSQEGGQGGANEKLFF.

The chain has TRBV27 and TRBJ2-5; no definite D call. CDR1 and CDR2 (germline): MNHEY, SMNVEV (reference sequence). Trimming stripped 4 bases from V and 9 bases from J, with 12 bases between. This CDR3 comprises 12 residues. CDR3 sequence (DNA): TGTGCCAGCAGTTCCCCCCCCGAGGCCCAGTACTTC. It encodes CASSSPPEAQYF.

The chain recombines TRBV7-2 with TRBJ1-4; D is unclear. From germline, CDR1 is SGHTA and CDR2 FQGNSA. Deletions cut 5 bases from V and 8 bases from J, with 9 bases between. The CDR3 contains 12 residues. The CDR3 sequence: CASSRMGEKLFF. Here the CDR3 DNA reads TGTGCCAGCAGCCGCATGGGAGAAAAACTGTTTTTT.

The gene calls are TRBV4-3 and TRBJ2-3; 12 bases align to TRBD1. The CDR3 runs to 17 residues. With V trimmed by 3 bases and J by 5 bases, 9 bases remained unmatched. Per germline, CDR1 LGHNA and CDR2 YSLEER. Written as DNA, the CDR3 is TGCGCCAGCAGCCAGACCGGGACAGGGGGCATTCGAGATACGCAGTATTTT. Its translation is CASSQTGTGGIRDTQYF.

The chain is built from TRBV7-3 and TRBJ2-3, with TRBD2 identical over 9 bases. The V gene's germline CDR1 is SGHTA and CDR2 FQGTGA. The CDR3 spans 15 residues. Unmatched junction bases numbered 7, after V lost 4 bases and J lost 5 bases. CDR3 amino acids: CASSWAGGAEDTQYF. CDR3 bases: TGTGCCAGCAGCTGGGCGGGAGGGGCGGAAGATACGCAGTATTTT. The full variable domain, rest sourced from reference TRBV7-3 and TRBJ2-3, is GAGVSQTPSNKVTEKGKYVELRCDPISGHTALYWYRQSLGQGPEFLIYFQGTGAADDSGLPNDRFFAVRPEGSVSTLKIQRTERGDSAVYLCASSWAGGAEDTQYFGPGTRLTVL.

The V call is TRBV27, the J call TRBJ2-5; D could derive from TRBD1 or TRBD2 (6 bases each). Germline V gene data show CDR1 as MNHEY and CDR2 as SMNVEV (reference sequence). The CDR3 has 16 amino acids. Trimming removed 6 bases at V and 5 bases at J, with 22 bases between. The CDR3 reads CASSPSPSGAGETQYF. CDR3 in DNA: TGTGCCAGCAGCCCAAGCCCCTCAGGGGCGGGGGAGACCCAGTACTTC.

The CDR3 sequence is CASSSAYQGYEQYF. The CDR3, as DNA: TGTGCCAGCAGCTCCGCCTATCAGGGGTACGAGCAGTACTTC. This chain uses TRBV7-6 with TRBJ2-7; a possible D gene is TRBD1 (6 bases). V lost 4 bases and J 4 bases, leaving 14 bases between the germline ends. Germline V CDR1 and CDR2: SGHVS, FNYEAQ. The CDR3 runs to 14 residues.

The J gene is TRBJ2-2, the V gene TRBV6-5; D might be TRBD1 (5 bases). The CDR3 has 14 amino acids. Trimming removed 7 bases from V and 0 bases from J, with 9 bases in between. The V gene's germline CDR1 is MNHEY and CDR2 SVGAGI. The CDR3 nucleotides are TGTGCCAGCACTCAGGGTCCGAACACCGGGGAGCTGTTTTTT. This encodes CASTQGPNTGELFF.

The rearrangement uses TRBV6-1 and TRBJ1-4; D is undetermined. Trimming shortened V by 5 bases and J by 0 bases, and 10 bases separated the two germline ends. The CDR3 consists of 15 residues. Germline V CDR1 and CDR2: MNHNS, SASEGT. This CDR3 reads CASSRELSTNEKLFF. CDR3 DNA: TGTGCCAGCAGTCGTGAGCTATCAACTAATGAAAAACTGTTTTTT.

V gene TRBV7-2 combines with J gene TRBJ2-5; no clear D. Matching the DNA end better, TRBJ2-7 makes the J call doubtful. Germline CDR1 and CDR2: SGHTA and FQGNSA. CDR3 length: 14 amino acids. CDR3 coding DNA: TGTGCCAGCAGCCGGACCACCGTCTCCTACGAGCAGTACTTC. Its translation: CASSRTTVSYEQYF.

This chain uses TRBV4-2 with TRBJ1-2; unclear D gene. This CDR3 is built from 20 residues. Germline lookup yields CDR1 LGHNA and CDR2 YNFKEQ. V shed 0 bases and J shed 3 bases, with 26 bases lying between them. The CDR3 DNA reads as TGTGCCAGCAGCCAAGATCGCTGGGTGGTCTCTACTAGTGTGGACTATGGCTACACCTTC. Protein product: CASSQDRWVVSTSVDYGYTF.

The V and J genes are TRBV6-5 and TRBJ2-7; TRBD2 matches at 8 bases. This CDR3 spans 13 amino acids. V was pared by 6 bases and J by 5 bases, with 6 bases of the junction left unmatched. Germline V CDR1 and CDR2: MNHEY, SVGAGI. For the CDR3, the DNA is TGTGCCAGCAGCTCGGGAGGGAAAGACGAGCAGTACTTC. Translation: CASSSGGKDEQYF.

The chain combines TRBV19 with TRBJ2-7, with D perhaps matching TRBD1 or TRBD2 (5 bases each). This CDR3 is 14 amino acids long. In germline, CDR1 is LNHDA, CDR2 SQIVND (reference sequence). V lost 3 bases and J lost 0, with 9 bases in between. CDR3 coding DNA: TGTGCCAGTAGTATTCCAGGGAGCTCCTACGAGCAGTACTTC. Translation: CASSIPGSSYEQYF.

The chain links TRBV6-6 to TRBJ2-2; D call uncertain. Trimming shortened V by 4 bases and J by 4 bases, and 7 bases separated the two germline ends. The CDR3 covers 13 residues. Germline V CDR1 and CDR2: MNHNY, SVGAGI (reference sequence). The CDR3 nucleotides read TGTGCCAGCAGTTGGGTTGCCACCGGGGAGCTGTTTTTT. Residues: CASSWVATGELFF.

The chain couples TRBV7-2 to TRBJ2-1, with D uncertain. Germline values: CDR1 SGHTA, CDR2 FQGNSA. Between the trimmed V and J ends, which lost 5 bases and 7 bases, there was a span of 15 bases. This CDR3 has 14 residues. CDR3 protein: CASSQSMNLNEQFF. CDR3 DNA sequence: TGTGCCAGCAGCCAGTCAATGAACTTGAATGAGCAGTTCTTC.